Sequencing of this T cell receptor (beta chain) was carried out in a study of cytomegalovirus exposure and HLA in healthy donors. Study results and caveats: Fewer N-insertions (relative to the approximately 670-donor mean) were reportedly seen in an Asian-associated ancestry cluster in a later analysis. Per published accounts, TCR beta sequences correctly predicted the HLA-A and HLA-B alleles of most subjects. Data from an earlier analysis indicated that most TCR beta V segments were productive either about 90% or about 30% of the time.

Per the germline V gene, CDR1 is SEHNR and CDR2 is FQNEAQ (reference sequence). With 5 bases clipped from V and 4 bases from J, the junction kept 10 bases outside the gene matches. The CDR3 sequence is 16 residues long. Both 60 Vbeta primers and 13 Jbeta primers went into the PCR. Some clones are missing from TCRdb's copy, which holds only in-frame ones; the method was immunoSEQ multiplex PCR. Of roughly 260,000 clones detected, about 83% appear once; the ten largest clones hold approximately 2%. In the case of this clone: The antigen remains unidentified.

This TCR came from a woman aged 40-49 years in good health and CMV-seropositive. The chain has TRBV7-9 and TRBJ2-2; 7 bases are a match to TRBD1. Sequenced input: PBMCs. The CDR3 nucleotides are TGTGCCAGCAGCAATAAGGGGACAGTACGCACCGGGGAGCTGTTTTTT. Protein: CASSNKGTVRTGELFF.